Following are 19 T cell receptor beta chains from one sample sequenced in a study of shared clonotypes between healthy human individuals. TCRdb's table, derived via immunoSEQ multiplex PCR, lists solely in-frame clones and lacks some. The sample lists some 1.4 million clones, about 96% seen once, with roughly 1.2% in the top ten. The specimen was naive CD4+ T cells sorted from blood. Noted subset: CD45RA+ positively selected. The receptor set was obtained from a man aged 25-45 years in good health.

The chain combines TRBV7-8 with TRBJ2-5; D not resolved. The germline gives CDR1 SGHVS, CDR2 FQNEAQ. This CDR3 region has 15 residues. V lost 5 bases, J lost 5 bases, and 18 bases lay in between. The DNA for the CDR3 is TGTGCCAGCAGCCCTGTCCGATTCCCGACGGAGACCCAGTACTTC. Its protein is CASSPVRFPTETQYF.

This clone was recorded a few times. The chain employs TRBV10-3 and TRBJ2-1; 7 bases align to TRBD2. From germline, CDR1 is ENHRY and CDR2 SYGVKD. V lost 6 bases, J lost 10 bases, and 3 bases stayed unmatched. The CDR3 contains 11 residues. CDR3: CAISTSVEQFF. CDR3 DNA: TGTGCCATCAGCACTAGCGTGGAGCAGTTCTTC.

The chain joins TRBV19 to TRBJ1-5, with 8 bases that match TRBD1. CDR1 is LNHDA and CDR2 is SQIVND in the germline V gene (reference sequence). V was clipped by 1 base and J by 6 bases; unmatched bases: 8. This CDR3 is 16 amino acids long. CDR3 protein: CASSIGGQGRGQPQHF. The CDR3 DNA is TGTGCCAGTAGTATAGGTGGACAGGGTCGGGGTCAGCCCCAGCATTTT. Supplemented by reference TRBV19 and TRBJ1-5, the full variable domain reads DGGITQSPKYLFRKEGQNVTLSCEQNLNHDAMYWYRQDPGQGLRLIYYSQIVNDFQKGDIAEGYSVSREKKESFPLTVTSAQKNPTAFYLCASSIGGQGRGQPQHFGDGTRLSIL.

This clone was observed a handful of times. The V call is TRBV5-5, the J call TRBJ2-3, with a tentative D call TRBD1 (6 bases). From germline, CDR1 is SGHKS and CDR2 YYEKEE (reference sequence). The length of the CDR3 is 13 residues. The V end lost 5 bases, the J end lost 1 base, and 8 bases lay between the germline ends. CDR3 sequence: CASRAGGTDTQYF. The DNA for the CDR3 is TGTGCCAGCAGAGCAGGGGGCACAGATACGCAGTATTTT.

V and J are TRBV7-2 and TRBJ2-5; D is undetermined. V was clipped by 3 bases and J by 0 bases, with 8 bases between them. The CDR3 consists of 14 residues. Germline CDR1 is SGHTA and CDR2 is FQGNSA. The CDR3 nucleotides read TGTGCCAGCAGCTTCACTGCGTACCAAGAGACCCAGTACTTC. This codes for CASSFTAYQETQYF.

This sequence joins TRBV5-5 and TRBJ1-2; D unclear. Germline values: CDR1 SGHKS, CDR2 YYEKEE (reference sequence). The CDR3 is 13 amino acids. The ends were cut back, 1 base at V and 4 bases at J, with 8 bases in the middle. CDR3 nucleotide sequence: TGTGCCAGCAGCTTGATGCGGGGCTATGGCTACACCTTC. Translation: CASSLMRGYGYTF.

This chain connects TRBV5-1 to TRBJ2-5; maybe TRBD1 (6 bases). The CDR3 has 15 amino acids. Trimming stripped 5 bases from V and 2 bases from J, with 16 bases between. CDR1 and CDR2 from the germline V gene are SGHRS and YFSETQ. The CDR3 sequence is CASSLKQGWQETQYF. CDR3 bases: TGCGCCAGCAGTTTGAAACAGGGATGGCAAGAGACCCAGTACTTC.

Turning to this clone: This sample includes further DNA sequences coding for the same CDR3. The V call is TRBV9, the J call TRBJ2-3; D is unclear. The CDR3 has 13 residues. The V and J ends lost 0 bases and 3 bases respectively, with 5 bases between them. Germline assignment: CDR1 SGDLS and CDR2 YYNGEE. CDR3 in DNA: TGTGCCAGCAGCGTAGGTAGAACAGATACGCAGTATTTT. Its translation is CASSVGRTDTQYF.

The V call is TRBV6-5, the J call TRBJ1-2; D unclear. V lost 6 bases, J lost 8 bases, and 16 bases lay in between. The CDR3 totals 13 residues. The V gene's germline CDR1 is MNHEY and CDR2 SVGAGI. CDR3 nucleotide sequence: TGTGCCAGCAGCCGCCCAACTCGAGACGGCTACACCTTC. It translates to CASSRPTRDGYTF.

The CDR3 nucleotides are TGTGCCAGCAGCAAAGAGGGGGTTCCTCAGCCCCAGCATTTT. Its translation is CASSKEGVPQPQHF. V is TRBV7-9 and J is TRBJ1-5; maybe TRBD1 (6 bases). Trimming cost V 5 bases and J 6 bases, with 14 bases left between them. CDR1 is SEHNR, CDR2 FQNEAQ, per germline (reference sequence). The CDR3 length is 14 residues. The full variable domain, rest sourced from reference TRBV7-9 and TRBJ1-5, is DTGVSQNPRHKITKRGQNVTFRCDPISEHNRLYWYRQTLGQGPEFLTYFQNEAQLEKSRLLSDRFSAERPKGSFSTLEIQRTEQGDSAMYLCASSKEGVPQPQHFGDGTRLSIL.

V usage is TRBV5-1 and J usage is TRBJ2-2; no clear D gene. The germline gives CDR1 SGHRS, CDR2 YFSETQ. This CDR3 contains 14 residues. V was trimmed by 0 bases and J by 6 bases, leaving 9 bases between them. The CDR3 DNA follows: TGCGCCAGCAGCTTGGGGCAGGCCTCCGGGGAGCTGTTTTTT. Protein sequence: CASSLGQASGELFF.

As to this clone: Other DNA sequences from this sample encode an identical CDR3 as well. The rearrangement joins TRBV29-1 to TRBJ1-1; D gene uncertain. Trimming shortened V by 4 bases and J by 0 bases, and 9 bases separated the two germline ends. Per the germline V gene, CDR1 is SQVTM and CDR2 is ANQGSEA. CDR3 length equals 13 residues. Here the CDR3 DNA reads TGCAGCGTTGGGCAGAAACTGAACACTGAAGCTTTCTTT. Its translation: CSVGQKLNTEAFF.

This chain links TRBV19 with TRBJ2-7, with 7 bases identical to TRBD1. The germline V gene has CDR1 LNHDA and CDR2 SQIVND (reference sequence). Trimming at V came to 3 bases and at J to 3 bases, leaving 8 bases not matched to a gene. This CDR3 has 15 amino acids. The CDR3 DNA reads as TGTGCCAGTAGTATCGGTCGGCAGGGGGACTACGAGCAGTACTTC. Protein: CASSIGRQGDYEQYF.

The genes are TRBV28 and TRBJ2-2; D is tentatively TRBD1 or TRBD2 (7 bases each). Germline V gives CDR1 MDHEN, CDR2 SYDVKM. The CDR3 contains 14 residues. Deletions cut 8 bases from V and 6 bases from J, with 16 bases between. The CDR3 protein is CASGWEGASGELFF. CDR3 DNA: TGTGCCAGCGGTTGGGAGGGGGCATCCGGGGAGCTGTTTTTT.

The sample holds a few counts of this clone. Within the sample, other DNA sequences also encode this same CDR3. This sequence joins TRBV7-9 and TRBJ2-1; D unresolved. CDR3 length: 12 amino acids. The germline V gene encodes CDR1 SEHNR and CDR2 FQNEAQ (reference sequence). Deletions cut 5 bases from V and 8 bases from J, with 10 bases between. CDR3 in amino acids: CASSPTGYEQFF. CDR3 bases: TGTGCCAGCAGCCCGACGGGCTATGAGCAGTTCTTC. Complete variable domain (other parts from reference TRBV7-9 and TRBJ2-1): DTGVSQNPRHKITKRGQNVTFRCDPISEHNRLYWYRQTLGQGPEFLTYFQNEAQLEKSRLLSDRFSAERPKGSFSTLEIQRTEQGDSAMYLCASSPTGYEQFFGPGTRLTVL.

J is TRBJ1-5 and V is TRBV28; 9 bases line up with TRBD1. CDR1 and CDR2 from the germline V gene are MDHEN and SYDVKM. The V and J ends lost 1 base and 1 base, in that order; junction bases with no gene match: 11. The CDR3 is 19 residues long. DNA of the CDR3: TGTGCCAGCAGTTTATTCTTTCGACGGGACAGGGCCAGCAATCAGCCCCAGCATTTT. Encoded protein: CASSLFFRRDRASNQPQHF.

The rearrangement links TRBV7-9 to TRBJ1-4; possible D gene TRBD1, 5 bases. The V gene's germline CDR1 is SEHNR and CDR2 FQNEAQ (reference sequence). Trimming removed 3 bases from V and 0 bases from J, with 11 bases in between. The length of the CDR3 is 16 residues. The DNA for the CDR3 is TGTGCCAGCAGCTTCGGGGCACCTACAACTAATGAAAAACTGTTTTTT. It codes for CASSFGAPTTNEKLFF.

The V call is TRBV7-9, the J call TRBJ2-7; D remains unclear. This CDR3 has 11 amino acids. Germline lookup yields CDR1 SEHNR and CDR2 FQNEAQ (reference sequence). V was shortened by 4 bases and J by 3 bases, with 4 bases between the two germline ends. The CDR3: CASSSDYEQYF. Written as DNA, the CDR3 is TGTGCCAGCAGCTCGGACTACGAGCAGTACTTC. The full variable domain, in which reference TRBV7-9 and TRBJ2-7 provide the parts outside the CDR3, is DTGVSQNPRHKITKRGQNVTFRCDPISEHNRLYWYRQTLGQGPEFLTYFQNEAQLEKSRLLSDRFSAERPKGSFSTLEIQRTEQGDSAMYLCASSSDYEQYFGPGTRLTVT.

The chain is built from TRBV7-9 and TRBJ2-3; TRBD2 might be the D (6 bases). V lost 5 bases, J lost 0 bases, and 21 bases lay in between. The CDR3 is 18 residues long. Germline lookup yields CDR1 SEHNR and CDR2 FQNEAQ (reference sequence). CDR3 sequence: CASSPDKPKEGSTDTQYF. CDR3 DNA: TGTGCCAGCAGCCCCGATAAACCTAAGGAGGGTAGCACAGATACGCAGTATTTT.